Listed below are T cell receptor beta chains from one sample, sequenced in a study of T-cell memory formation after mild COVID-19. One entry per CDR3 protein results from TCRdb running MiXCR on the 5' RACE reads. The data contain 350,000 to 400,000 distinct CDR3 sequences, roughly an eighth of them singletons. The specimen was PBMCs or a T cell subset sorted from them (not recorded which). Source of these receptors: a man between 18 and 35 years old who had mild COVID-19 (a few samples of this study predate the infection). Cell type and time point are not known. CDR3s include the opening cysteine and the closing phenylalanine or tryptophan. Each record gives: J gene, clone size, D gene, V gene, CDR3 protein, CDR3 DNA. The D gene is left open where the match is weak. Size values are once, few and many counts, or a class for expanded clones, and some rows have none.

J: TRBJ2-3
size: -
D: -
V: TRBV19
CDR3: CASRDSLRRTDTQYF
DNA: TGTGCCAGCAGGGACTCCCTGAGACGCACAGATACGCAGTATTTT

J: TRBJ2-3
size: -
D: TRBD1
V: TRBV29-1
CDR3: CSVTAGTGTDTQYF
DNA: TGCAGCGTGACCGCCGGGACAGGGACAGATACGCAGTATTTT

J: TRBJ2-3
size: -
D: TRBD2
V: TRBV9
CDR3: CASSVEGTSRQQTQYF
DNA: TGTGCCAGCAGCGTAGAGGGGACTAGCCGTCAACAAACGCAGTATTTT

J: TRBJ2-5
size: -
D: TRBD1
V: TRBV20-1
CDR3: CSASTAGTGQETQYF
DNA: TGCAGTGCTAGTACCGCAGGGACAGGGCAAGAGACCCAGTACTTC

J: TRBJ2-5
size: few
D: -
V: TRBV5-1
CDR3: CASSLVPLVEETQYF
DNA: TGCGCCAGCAGCTTGGTGCCCCTGGTAGAAGAGACCCAGTACTTC

J: TRBJ2-5
size: -
D: -
V: TRBV20-1
CDR3: CSASSFGGRETQYF
DNA: TGCAGTGCTAGTTCTTTTGGGGGCCGGGAGACCCAGTACTTC

J: TRBJ2-5
size: few
D: -
V: TRBV2
CDR3: CASSDRDETQYF
DNA: TGTGCCAGCAGTGACAGGGATGAGACCCAGTACTTC

J: TRBJ2-3
size: -
D: TRBD2
V: TRBV7-6
CDR3: CASSPQGLAGVATQYF
DNA: TGTGCCAGCAGCCCGCAGGGACTAGCGGGGGTGGCTACGCAGTATTTT

J: TRBJ1-1
size: -
D: TRBD1
V: TRBV5-1
CDR3: CASSAGTGVLEAFF
DNA: TGCGCCAGCAGCGCCGGGACAGGGGTCCTAGAAGCTTTCTTT

J: TRBJ1-1
size: many
D: -
V: TRBV12-3/TRBV12-4
CDR3: CASSLRGLGTEAFF
DNA: TGTGCCAGCAGTTTGCGAGGGTTGGGCACTGAAGCTTTCTTT

J: TRBJ2-7
size: -
D: TRBD1
V: TRBV9
CDR3: CASSVAGTGSSYEQYF
DNA: TGTGCCAGCAGCGTAGCTGGGACAGGGAGCTCCTACGAGCAGTACTTC

J: TRBJ1-2
size: few
D: -
V: TRBV6-2/TRBV6-3
CDR3: CASSYFGSNYGYTF
DNA: TGTGCCAGCAGTTACTTTGGTAGTAACTATGGCTACACCTTC

J: TRBJ2-5
size: -
D: TRBD1
V: TRBV7-9
CDR3: CASSWTGGMETQYF
DNA: TGTGCCAGCAGTTGGACAGGGGGCATGGAGACCCAGTACTTC

J: TRBJ1-5
size: few
D: TRBD1
V: TRBV10-3
CDR3: CAIRGQGGNQPQHF
DNA: TGTGCCATCAGAGGACAGGGTGGGAATCAGCCCCAGCATTTT

J: TRBJ1-5
size: -
D: -
V: TRBV29-1
CDR3: CSVEGGSQPQHF
DNA: TGCAGCGTTGAAGGGGGAAGTCAGCCCCAGCATTTT

J: TRBJ2-5
size: many
D: TRBD2
V: TRBV7-3
CDR3: CASSFGGGLSETQYF
DNA: TGTGCCAGCAGCTTCGGCGGGGGGCTCTCAGAGACCCAGTACTTC

J: TRBJ2-5
size: few
D: -
V: TRBV15
CDR3: CATSRVTSRETQYF
DNA: TGTGCCACCAGCAGGGTGACTAGTCGTGAGACCCAGTACTTC

J: TRBJ2-1
size: -
D: -
V: TRBV9
CDR3: CASSGGRVEQFF
DNA: TGTGCCAGCAGCGGGGGGCGGGTTGAGCAGTTCTTC

J: TRBJ2-1
size: few
D: TRBD2
V: TRBV5-1
CDR3: CASSGSGGALYNEQFF
DNA: TGCGCCAGCAGTGGTAGCGGGGGGGCTCTTTACAATGAGCAGTTCTTC

J: TRBJ1-2
size: -
D: -
V: TRBV25-1
CDR3: CASSEGSNYGYTF
DNA: TGTGCCAGCAGTGAAGGTTCTAACTATGGCTACACCTTC

J: TRBJ1-1
size: many
D: -
V: TRBV5-1
CDR3: CASSLTDGNTEAFF
DNA: TGCGCCAGCAGCTTGACCGACGGGAACACTGAAGCTTTCTTT

J: TRBJ2-7
size: few
D: TRBD1
V: TRBV7-9
CDR3: CASSDLTQGKEEQYF
DNA: TGTGCCAGCAGCGACCTCACACAGGGGAAGGAAGAGCAGTACTTC

J: TRBJ1-1
size: few
D: -
V: TRBV7-6
CDR3: CASSLAGSPEAFF
DNA: TGTGCCAGCAGCTTAGCCGGGTCCCCTGAAGCTTTCTTT

J: TRBJ1-2
size: -
D: -
V: TRBV7-2
CDR3: CASGVEYGYTF
DNA: TGTGCCAGCGGGGTAGAATATGGCTACACCTTC

J: TRBJ1-5
size: -
D: TRBD1
V: TRBV7-2
CDR3: CASGLTGSQPQHF
DNA: TGTGCCAGCGGCTTGACAGGGAGTCAGCCCCAGCATTTT

J: TRBJ1-6
size: few
D: -
V: TRBV12-5
CDR3: CASGLPNGGSPLHF
DNA: TGTGCTAGTGGTTTGCCCAACGGGGGGTCACCCCTCCACTTT

J: TRBJ1-5
size: few
D: -
V: TRBV27
CDR3: CASSGTNQPQHF
DNA: TGTGCCAGCAGCGGGACAAACCAGCCCCAGCATTTT

J: TRBJ2-3
size: -
D: -
V: TRBV19
CDR3: CASGQRTSTDTQYF
DNA: TGTGCCAGTGGTCAGAGGACTAGCACAGATACGCAGTATTTT

J: TRBJ2-6
size: -
D: -
V: TRBV5-1
CDR3: CASSSGNLGANVLTF
DNA: TGCGCCAGCAGCTCAGGGAATTTGGGGGCCAACGTCCTGACTTTC

J: TRBJ2-5
size: -
D: -
V: TRBV18
CDR3: CASSPSVVQETQYF
DNA: TGTGCCAGCTCACCGTCCGTCGTCCAAGAGACCCAGTACTTC

J: TRBJ2-1
size: -
D: TRBD2
V: TRBV6-2/TRBV6-3
CDR3: CASSYGGGGNEQFF
DNA: TGTGCCAGCAGTTACGGCGGGGGGGGCAATGAGCAGTTCTTC

J: TRBJ2-5
size: -
D: TRBD2
V: TRBV12-3/TRBV12-4
CDR3: CASSSGGALETQYF
DNA: TGTGCCAGCAGTAGCGGGGGGGCCCTAGAGACCCAGTACTTC

J: TRBJ1-2
size: -
D: TRBD1
V: TRBV7-2
CDR3: CASSPRTGGDVNYGYTF
DNA: TGTGCCAGCAGCCCACGGACAGGGGGAGACGTTAACTATGGCTACACCTTC

J: TRBJ2-3
size: once
D: -
V: TRBV6-2/TRBV6-3
CDR3: CASSSPRNTDTQYF
DNA: TGTGCCAGCAGTTCCCCTCGGAACACAGATACGCAGTATTTT

J: TRBJ2-1
size: few
D: TRBD2
V: TRBV15
CDR3: CATSRDLPSGGVNEQFF
DNA: TGTGCCACCAGCAGAGATCTTCCTAGCGGGGGGGTAAATGAGCAGTTCTTC

J: TRBJ2-3
size: -
D: -
V: TRBV9
CDR3: CASSTYRADTDTQYF
DNA: TGTGCCAGCAGCACCTACAGGGCAGACACAGATACGCAGTATTTT

J: TRBJ2-3
size: -
D: -
V: TRBV27
CDR3: CASMRGFTDTQYF
DNA: TGTGCCAGCATGCGTGGTTTCACAGATACGCAGTATTTT

J: TRBJ1-6
size: -
D: -
V: TRBV7-9
CDR3: CASSPRMGGSPLHF
DNA: TGTGCCAGCAGCCCCCGAATGGGGGGCTCACCCCTCCACTTT

J: TRBJ1-2
size: -
D: -
V: TRBV25-1
CDR3: CASTGGGRDNYGYTF
DNA: TGTGCCAGCACGGGGGGCGGGAGAGATAACTATGGCTACACCTTC

J: TRBJ1-1
size: -
D: -
V: TRBV5-1
CDR3: CASSGGSGETEAFF
DNA: TGCGCCAGCAGCGGGGGGTCCGGCGAAACTGAAGCTTTCTTT

J: TRBJ2-2
size: many
D: TRBD2
V: TRBV12-3/TRBV12-4
CDR3: CASTKNGLAGVTNTGELFF
DNA: TGTGCCAGTACGAAGAATGGACTAGCGGGGGTTACAAACACCGGGGAGCTGTTTTTT